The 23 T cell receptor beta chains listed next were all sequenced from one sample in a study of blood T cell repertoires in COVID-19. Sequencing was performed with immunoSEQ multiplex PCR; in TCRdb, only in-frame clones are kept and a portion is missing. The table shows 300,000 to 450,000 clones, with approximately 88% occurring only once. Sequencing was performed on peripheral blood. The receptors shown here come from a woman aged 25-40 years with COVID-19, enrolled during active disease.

As DNA, the CDR3 is TGTGCCAGCAGCGCGGGACAGGGCGGCGGATACGAGCAGTACTTC. Its translation: CASSAGQGGGYEQYF. The V and J genes are TRBV7-9 and TRBJ2-7, with TRBD1 matching over 9 bases. Germline V gives CDR1 SEHNR, CDR2 FQNEAQ (reference sequence). CDR3 length equals 15 residues. V shed 5 bases, J shed 4 bases, and the junction held 9 bases outside the gene matches.

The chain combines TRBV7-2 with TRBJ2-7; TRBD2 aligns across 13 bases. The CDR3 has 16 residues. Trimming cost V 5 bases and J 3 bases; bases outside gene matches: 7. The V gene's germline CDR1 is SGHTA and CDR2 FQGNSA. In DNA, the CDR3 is TGTGCCAGCAGCGTTTCCGGGACTAGCGGGAACTACGAGCAGTACGTC. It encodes CASSVSGTSGNYEQYV.

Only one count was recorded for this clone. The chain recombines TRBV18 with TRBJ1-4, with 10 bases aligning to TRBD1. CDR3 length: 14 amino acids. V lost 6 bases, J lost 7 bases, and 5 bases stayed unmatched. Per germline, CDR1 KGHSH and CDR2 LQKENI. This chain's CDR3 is CASSQTGGSEKLFF. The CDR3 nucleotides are TGTGCCAGCTCCCAGACAGGGGGCAGTGAAAAACTGTTTTTT.

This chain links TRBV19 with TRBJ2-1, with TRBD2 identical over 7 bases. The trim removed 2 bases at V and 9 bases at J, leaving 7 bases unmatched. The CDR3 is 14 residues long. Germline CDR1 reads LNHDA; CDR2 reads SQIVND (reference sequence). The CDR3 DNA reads TGTGCCAGTAGTATACCTTCGACGGGAGGTGAGCAGTTCTTC. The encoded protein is CASSIPSTGGEQFF.

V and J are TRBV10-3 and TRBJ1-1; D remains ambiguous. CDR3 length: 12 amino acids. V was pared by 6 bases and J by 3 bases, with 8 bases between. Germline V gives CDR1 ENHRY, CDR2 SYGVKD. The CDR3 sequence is CAIRPGDTEAFF. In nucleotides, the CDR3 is TGTGCCATCAGGCCAGGTGACACTGAAGCTTTCTTT.

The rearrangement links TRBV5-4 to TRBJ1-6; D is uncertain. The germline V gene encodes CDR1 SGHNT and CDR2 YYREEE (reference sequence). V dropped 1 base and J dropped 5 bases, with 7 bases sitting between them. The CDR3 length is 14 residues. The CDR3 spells CASSLYGDNSPLHF. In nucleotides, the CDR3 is TGTGCCAGCAGCTTGTACGGGGATAATTCACCCCTCCACTTT.

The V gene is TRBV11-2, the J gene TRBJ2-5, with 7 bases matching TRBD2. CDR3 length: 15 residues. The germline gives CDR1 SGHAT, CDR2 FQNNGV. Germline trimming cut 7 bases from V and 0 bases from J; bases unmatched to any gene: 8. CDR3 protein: CASTSRGEYQETQYF. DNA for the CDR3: TGTGCCAGCACCTCTCGGGGGGAGTACCAAGAGACCCAGTACTTC.

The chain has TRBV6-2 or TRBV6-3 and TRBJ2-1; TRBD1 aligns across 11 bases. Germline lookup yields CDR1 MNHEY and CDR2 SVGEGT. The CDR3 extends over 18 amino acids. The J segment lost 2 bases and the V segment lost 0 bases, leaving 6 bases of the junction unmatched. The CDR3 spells CASSYSRVGQGAYNEQFF. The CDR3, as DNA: TGTGCCAGCAGTTACTCGAGAGTGGGACAGGGGGCCTACAATGAGCAGTTCTTC.

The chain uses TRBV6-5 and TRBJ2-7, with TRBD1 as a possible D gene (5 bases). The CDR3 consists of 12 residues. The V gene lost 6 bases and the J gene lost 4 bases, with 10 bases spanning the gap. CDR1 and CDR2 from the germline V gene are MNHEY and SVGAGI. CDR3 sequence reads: CASRNKGYEQYV. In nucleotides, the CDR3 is TGTGCCAGCAGAAATAAGGGGTACGAGCAGTACGTC.

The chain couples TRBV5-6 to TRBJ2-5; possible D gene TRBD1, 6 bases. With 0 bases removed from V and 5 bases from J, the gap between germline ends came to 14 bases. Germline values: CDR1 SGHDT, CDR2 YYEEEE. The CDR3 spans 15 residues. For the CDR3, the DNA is TGTGCCAGCAGCTTGGGTAACAGGGTATGGGAGACCCAGTACTTC. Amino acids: CASSLGNRVWETQYF.

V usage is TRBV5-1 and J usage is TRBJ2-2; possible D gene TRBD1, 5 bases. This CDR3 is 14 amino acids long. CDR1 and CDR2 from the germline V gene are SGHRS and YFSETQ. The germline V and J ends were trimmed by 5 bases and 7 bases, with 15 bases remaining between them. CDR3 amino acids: CASRVFQGNGELFF. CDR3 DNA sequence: TGCGCCAGCAGGGTTTTTCAGGGCAACGGGGAGCTGTTTTTT.

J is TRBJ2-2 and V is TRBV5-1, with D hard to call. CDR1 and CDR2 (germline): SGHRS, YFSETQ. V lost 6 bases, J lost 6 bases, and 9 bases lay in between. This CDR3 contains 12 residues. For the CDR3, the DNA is TGCGCCAGCACGGTTAGCCCCGGGGAGCTGTTTTTT. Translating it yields CASTVSPGELFF.

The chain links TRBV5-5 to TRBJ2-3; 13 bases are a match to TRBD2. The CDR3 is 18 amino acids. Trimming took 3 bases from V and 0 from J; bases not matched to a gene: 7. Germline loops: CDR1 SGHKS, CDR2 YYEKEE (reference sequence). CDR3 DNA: TGTGCCAGCAGCTGGACTAGCGGGGGTCATACAAGCACAGATACGCAGTATTTT. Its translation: CASSWTSGGHTSTDTQYF. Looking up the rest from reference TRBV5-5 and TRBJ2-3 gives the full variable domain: DAGVTQSPTHLIKTRGQQVTLRCSPISGHKSVSWYQQVLGQGPQFIFQYYEKEERGRGNFPDRFSARQFPNYSSELNVNALLLGDSALYLCASSWTSGGHTSTDTQYFGPGTRLTVL.

The CDR3 is CASTNYPLAGPEETQYF. As DNA, the CDR3 is TGTGCCAGCACGAACTACCCCCTAGCGGGGCCAGAGGAGACCCAGTACTTC. This chain uses TRBV13 with TRBJ2-5; 9 nucleotides match TRBD2. The germline gives CDR1 PRHDT, CDR2 FYEKMQ (reference sequence). This CDR3 comprises 17 residues. V gave up 7 bases and J gave up 5 bases; unmatched junction bases: 17.

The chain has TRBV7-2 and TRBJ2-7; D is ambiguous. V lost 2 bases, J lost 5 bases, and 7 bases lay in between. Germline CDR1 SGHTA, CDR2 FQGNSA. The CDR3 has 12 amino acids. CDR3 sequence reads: CASSLSSDEQYF. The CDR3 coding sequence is TGTGCCAGCAGCTTATCATCAGACGAGCAGTACTTC.

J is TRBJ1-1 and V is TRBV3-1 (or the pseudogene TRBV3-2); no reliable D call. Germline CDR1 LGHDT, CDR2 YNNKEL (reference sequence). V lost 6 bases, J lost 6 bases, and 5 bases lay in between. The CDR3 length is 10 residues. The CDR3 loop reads CASRRSEAFF. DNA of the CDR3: TGTGCCAGCAGGAGATCTGAAGCTTTCTTT.

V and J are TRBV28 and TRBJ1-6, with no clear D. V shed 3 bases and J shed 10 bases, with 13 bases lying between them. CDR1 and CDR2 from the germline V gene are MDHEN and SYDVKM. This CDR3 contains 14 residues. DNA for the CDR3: TGTGCCAGCAGTTTCGACTGGGTCCGATCACCCCTCCACTTT. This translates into CASSFDWVRSPLHF.

The CDR3 reads CASSLGPETQYF. CDR3 nucleotides: TGTGCCAGCAGTTTGGGGCCAGAGACCCAGTACTTC. V and J are TRBV28 and TRBJ2-5, with D perhaps matching TRBD1 (5 bases). Trimming cost V 3 bases and J 4 bases, with 6 bases left between them. Germline CDR1 MDHEN, CDR2 SYDVKM. The CDR3 extends over 12 amino acids. Using reference TRBV28 and TRBJ2-5 for the parts outside the CDR3, the full variable domain is DVKVTQSSRYLVKRTGEKVFLECVQDMDHENMFWYRQDPGLGLRLIYFSYDVKMKEKGDIPEGYSVSREKKERFSLILESASTNQTSMYLCASSLGPETQYFGPGTRLLVL.

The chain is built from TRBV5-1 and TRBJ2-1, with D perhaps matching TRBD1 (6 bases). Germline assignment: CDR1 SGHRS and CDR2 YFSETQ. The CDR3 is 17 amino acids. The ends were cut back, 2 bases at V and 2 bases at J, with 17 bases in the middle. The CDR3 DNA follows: TGCGCCAGCAGCTTTCGGGCAGGGGACGGCCCCTACAATGAGCAGTTCTTC. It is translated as CASSFRAGDGPYNEQFF.

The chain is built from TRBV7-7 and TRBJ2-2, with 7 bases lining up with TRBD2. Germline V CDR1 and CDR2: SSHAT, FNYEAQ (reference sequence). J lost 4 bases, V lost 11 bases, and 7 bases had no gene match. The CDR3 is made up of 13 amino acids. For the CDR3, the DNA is TGTGCCTCGGGGCGGGAGAGCACCGGGGAGCTGTTTTTT. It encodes CASGRESTGELFF.

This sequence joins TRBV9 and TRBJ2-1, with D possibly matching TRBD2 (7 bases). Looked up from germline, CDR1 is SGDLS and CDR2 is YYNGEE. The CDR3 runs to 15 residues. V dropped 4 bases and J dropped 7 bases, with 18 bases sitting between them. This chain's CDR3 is CASSPEKGGGNEQFF. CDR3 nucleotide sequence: TGTGCCAGCAGCCCCGAAAAAGGGGGGGGGAATGAGCAGTTCTTC.

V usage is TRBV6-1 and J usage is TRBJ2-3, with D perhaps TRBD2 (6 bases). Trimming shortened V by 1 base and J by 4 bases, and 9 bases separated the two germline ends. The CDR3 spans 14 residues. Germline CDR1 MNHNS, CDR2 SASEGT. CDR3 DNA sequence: TGTGCCAGCAGTGAAGGACTAGAGGCAGATACGCAGTATTTT. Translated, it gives CASSEGLEADTQYF.

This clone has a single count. As DNA, the CDR3 is TGTGCCAGCAGTTACTCTAGCGGGGGGGGCTACAATGAGCAGTTCTTC. Translation: CASSYSSGGGYNEQFF. This sequence joins TRBV6-6 and TRBJ2-1; 11 bases match TRBD2. CDR3 length: 16 residues. Germline trimming cut 0 bases from V and 3 bases from J; bases unmatched to any gene: 1. Per germline, CDR1 MNHNY and CDR2 SVGAGI (reference sequence).